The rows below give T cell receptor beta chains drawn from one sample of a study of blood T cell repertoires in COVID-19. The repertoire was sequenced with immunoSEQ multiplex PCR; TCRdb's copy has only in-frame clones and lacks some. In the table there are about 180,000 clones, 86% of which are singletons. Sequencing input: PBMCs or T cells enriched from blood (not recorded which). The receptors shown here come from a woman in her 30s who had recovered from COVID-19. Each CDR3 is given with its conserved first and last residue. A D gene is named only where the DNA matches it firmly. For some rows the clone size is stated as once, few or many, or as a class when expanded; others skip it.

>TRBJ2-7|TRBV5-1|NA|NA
TGCGCCAGCAGCCTGGGTCAACTAACTTCGACGAACGAGCAGTACTTC
CASSLGQLTSTNEQYF
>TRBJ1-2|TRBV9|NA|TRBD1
TGTGCCAGCAGCTTTACCGGGACAGTCGACCCCTATGGCTACACCTTC
CASSFTGTVDPYGYTF
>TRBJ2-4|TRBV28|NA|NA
TGTGCCAGCAGTTGGCAGGGTGCCAAAAACATTCAGTACTTC
CASSWQGAKNIQYF
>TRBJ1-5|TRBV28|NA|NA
TGTGCCAGCAGTTTTGTGCAGGGTGTGGGTATGGGAAATCAGCCCCAGCATTTT
CASSFVQGVGMGNQPQHF
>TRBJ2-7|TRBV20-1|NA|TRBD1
TGCAGTGCTAGTCGTCGGGACAGGCTATCCTACGAGCAGTACTTC
CSASRRDRLSYEQYF
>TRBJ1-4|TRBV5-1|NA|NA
TGCGCCAGCAGCGTAAATGAAAAACTGTTTTTT
CASSVNEKLFF
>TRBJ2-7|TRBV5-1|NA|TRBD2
TGCGCCAGCAGCTTGGGACTAGCGGGATCCTACGAGCAGTACTTC
CASSLGLAGSYEQYF
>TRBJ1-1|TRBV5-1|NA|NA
TGCGCCAGCAGCTCCCAGGGTAGAGACACTGAAGCTTTCTTT
CASSSQGRDTEAFF
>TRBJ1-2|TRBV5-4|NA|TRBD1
TGTGCCAGCAGCTCCACAGGGGGCTATGGCTACACCTTC
CASSSTGGYGYTF
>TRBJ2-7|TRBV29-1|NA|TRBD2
TGCAGCGCTGTCCCTAGCGGGTCCTACGAGCAGTACTTC
CSAVPSGSYEQYF
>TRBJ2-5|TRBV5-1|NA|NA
TGCGCCAGCAGCATCCTCGGACTGGAAGAGACCCAGTACTTC
CASSILGLEETQYF
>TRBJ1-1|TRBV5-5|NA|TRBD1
TGTGCCAGCACCCCGGCGCCCTCGTGGGACAGGGGGCGAGGAACTGAAGCTTTCTTT
CASTPAPSWDRGRGTEAFF
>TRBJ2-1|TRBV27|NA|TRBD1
TGTGCCAGCAGTTCGCCTTCCGGACAGGGGGCGGCCAATGAGCAGTTCTTC
CASSSPSGQGAANEQFF
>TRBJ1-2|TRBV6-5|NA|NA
TGTGCCAGCAGGGGAACCGGGACTCCGATCTACACCTTC
CASRGTGTPIYTF
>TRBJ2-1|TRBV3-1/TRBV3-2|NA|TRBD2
TGTGCCAGCAGCCAAGTACCTAGCGGGACTAGTGGTGAGCAGTTCTTC
CASSQVPSGTSGEQFF
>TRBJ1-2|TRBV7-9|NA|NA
TGTGCCAGCAGCTTCAGCCAGGGGATGGCTGGCTACACCTTC
CASSFSQGMAGYTF
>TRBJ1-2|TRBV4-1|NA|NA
TGCGCCAGCAGCCAAGATACGGGGTTCCCATCCGGCTACACCTTC
CASSQDTGFPSGYTF
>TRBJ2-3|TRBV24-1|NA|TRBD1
TGTGCCACCAGGGATACAGGGGCCGTCACAGATACGCAGTATTTT
CATRDTGAVTDTQYF
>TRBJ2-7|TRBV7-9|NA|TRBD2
TGTGCCAGCAGCCCAACAGCTTTTATCAGGGAGGGGCAGTACTTC
CASSPTAFIREGQYF
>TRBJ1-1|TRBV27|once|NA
TGTGCCAGCAGTTTGGGCTCGGCTATGAACACTGAAGCTTTCTTT
CASSLGSAMNTEAFF
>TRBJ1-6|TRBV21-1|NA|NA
TGTGCCAGCAGCCCCCCAAGGAGCTCCTATAATTCACCCCTCCACTTT
CASSPPRSSYNSPLHF
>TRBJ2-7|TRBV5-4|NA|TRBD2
TGTGCCAGCAGCGGGACTAGCGGGTCGAGCTCCTACGAGCAGTACTTC
CASSGTSGSSSYEQYF
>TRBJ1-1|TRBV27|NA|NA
TGTGCCAGCAGTTTATCAGGGGGACCTAACACTGAAGCTTTCTTT
CASSLSGGPNTEAFF
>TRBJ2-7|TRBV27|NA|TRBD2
TGTGCCAGCAGTCTCGCGGGGGGCAACGAGCAGTACTTC
CASSLAGGNEQYF
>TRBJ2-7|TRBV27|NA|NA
TGTGCCAGCACCGCTACAGGGTTTTGGGGGCAGGGGGAGCAGTACTTC
CASTATGFWGQGEQYF
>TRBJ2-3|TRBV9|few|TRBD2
TGTGCCAGCAGCGTGCTGGGACTAGCGGGAGGATCTAGCACAGATACGCAGTATTTT
CASSVLGLAGGSSTDTQYF
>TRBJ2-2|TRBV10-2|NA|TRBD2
TGCGCCAGCAGTGAAGTAGCGGGAGGTAGTGGCACCGGGGAGCTGTTTTTT
CASSEVAGGSGTGELFF
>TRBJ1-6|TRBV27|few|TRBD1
TGTGCCAGCAGCCCCGACAGGGGAAGCTCACCCCTCCACTTT
CASSPDRGSSPLHF
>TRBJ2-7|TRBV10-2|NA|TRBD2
TGCGCCAGCAGTGACCCCACCCTAGCGGGAGCGAGGGGGCAGTACTTC
CASSDPTLAGARGQYF
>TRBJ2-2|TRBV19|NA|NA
TGTGCCAGTAGGCCTCCAGGGGCGAACACCGGGGAGCTGTTTTTT
CASRPPGANTGELFF
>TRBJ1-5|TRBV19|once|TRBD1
TGTGCCAGTAGTCCCGGGACAGGGACGTATCAGCCCCAGCATTTT
CASSPGTGTYQPQHF
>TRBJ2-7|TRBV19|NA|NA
TGTGCCAGTAGTACGATCGTGAGCTCCTACGAGCAGTACTTC
CASSTIVSSYEQYF
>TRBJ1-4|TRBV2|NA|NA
TGTGCCAGCAGTCTGACCCTGGGGGCTGAAAAACTGTTTTTT
CASSLTLGAEKLFF
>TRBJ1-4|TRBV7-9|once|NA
TGTGCCAGCAGCGGCGGGGGAATTGCTAATGAAAAACTGTTTTTT
CASSGGGIANEKLFF
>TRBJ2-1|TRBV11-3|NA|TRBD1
TGTGCCAGCAAACTGACAGGGGACCGGGGTGAGCAGTTCTTC
CASKLTGDRGEQFF
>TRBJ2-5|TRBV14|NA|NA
TGTGCCAGCAGCCATGCGGAGACCCAGTACTTC
CASSHAETQYF
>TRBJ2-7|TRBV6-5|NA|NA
TGTGCCAGCAGTTACACCTATTCCTACGAGCAGTACTTC
CASSYTYSYEQYF
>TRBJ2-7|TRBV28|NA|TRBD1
TGTGCCAGCAGTTTAAGTTGGGGGGACAGGGGATACGAGCAGTACTTC
CASSLSWGDRGYEQYF
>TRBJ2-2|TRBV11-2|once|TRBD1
TGTGCCAGCAGTCATAGAGGACAGGGGGAAGCCACCGGGGAGCTGTTTTTT
CASSHRGQGEATGELFF
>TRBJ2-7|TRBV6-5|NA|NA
TGTGCCAGCAGTCCGGCCTACGAGCAGTACTTC
CASSPAYEQYF
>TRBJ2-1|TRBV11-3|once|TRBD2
TGTGCCAGCAGCTTAGGGGCACTAGCGGTAGGGGGGAATGAGCAGTTCTTC
CASSLGALAVGGNEQFF
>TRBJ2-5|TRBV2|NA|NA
TGTGCCAGCAGTGAAGCACAGGGTATCCAAGAGACCCAGTACTTC
CASSEAQGIQETQYF
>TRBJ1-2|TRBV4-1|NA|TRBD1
TGCGCCAGCAGCCAAGATTCAGGGGGCGCGGAAGGCTACACCTTC
CASSQDSGGAEGYTF
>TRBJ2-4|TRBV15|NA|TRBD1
TGTGCCACCAGCGTGGACAGGGGGGGAGTTGCCAAAAACATTCAGTACTTC
CATSVDRGGVAKNIQYF
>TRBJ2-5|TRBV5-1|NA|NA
TGCGCCAGCAGCTTAATACAGGGACCCGGGACCCAGTACTTC
CASSLIQGPGTQYF
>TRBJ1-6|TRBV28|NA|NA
TGTGCCAGCAGTTTACTCTTCAATTGGTATACAGGGATTTCACCCCTCCACTTT
CASSLLFNWYTGISPLHF
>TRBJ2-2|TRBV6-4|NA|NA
TGTGCCAGCAGTGGGGTCAGGATGAACACCGGGGAGCTGTTTTTT
CASSGVRMNTGELFF
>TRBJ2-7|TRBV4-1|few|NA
TGCGCCAGCAGCCAAGAACCAGGCTCCTACGAGCAGTACTTC
CASSQEPGSYEQYF
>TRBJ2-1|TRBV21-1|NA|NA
TGTGCCAGCAGCCAAATTTCGGGACTTAGTTCCTACAATGAGCAGTTCTTC
CASSQISGLSSYNEQFF
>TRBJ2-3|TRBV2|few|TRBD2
TGTGCCAGCAGTGGGGGACTAGGGCAGTATTTT
CASSGGLGQYF
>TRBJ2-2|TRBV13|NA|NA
TGTGCCAGCAGCAGGTGGGGGGGCGTGAACACCGGGGAGCTGTTTTTT
CASSRWGGVNTGELFF
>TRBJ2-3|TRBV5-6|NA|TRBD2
TGTGCCAGCAGCGACCTCTTGGCGGGAGGGACAGATACGCAGTATTTT
CASSDLLAGGTDTQYF
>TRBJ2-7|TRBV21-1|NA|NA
TGTGCCAGCAGCCCCCTGTTGGCCCATAACGAGCAGTACTTC
CASSPLLAHNEQYF
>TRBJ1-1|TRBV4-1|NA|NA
TGCGCCAGCAGCCAGCAGGGGACCAACACTGAAGCTTTCTTT
CASSQQGTNTEAFF
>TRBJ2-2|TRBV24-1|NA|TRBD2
TGTGCCACCAGTGATCTGGTCCTCCTAGCGGGAGGGACCGGGGAGCTGTTTTTT
CATSDLVLLAGGTGELFF
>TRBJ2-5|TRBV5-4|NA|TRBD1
TGTGCCAGCAGCTTGGCGCGGGACAGGCTTCAAGAGACCCAGTACTTC
CASSLARDRLQETQYF
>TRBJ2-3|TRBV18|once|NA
TGTGCCAGCTCACCATTGGCAGAAAGCACAGATACGCAGTATTTT
CASSPLAESTDTQYF